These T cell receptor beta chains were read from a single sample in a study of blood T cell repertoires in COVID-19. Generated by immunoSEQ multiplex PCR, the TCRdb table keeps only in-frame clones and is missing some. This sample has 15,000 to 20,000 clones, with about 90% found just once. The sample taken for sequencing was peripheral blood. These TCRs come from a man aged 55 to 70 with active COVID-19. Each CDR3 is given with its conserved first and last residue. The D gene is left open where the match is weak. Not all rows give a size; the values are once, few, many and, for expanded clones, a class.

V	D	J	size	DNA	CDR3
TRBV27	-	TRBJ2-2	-	TGTGCCAGCAGTCGGGAAACCGGGGAGCTGTTTTTT	CASSRETGELFF
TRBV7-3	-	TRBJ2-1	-	TGTGCCAGCAGCTTAAGGGCCACGGGGGTCAAGCAGTTCTTC	CASSLRATGVKQFF
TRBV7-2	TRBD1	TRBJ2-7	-	TGTGCCAGCAGCTCTAGGACAGGGGGCGGCAACGAGCAGTACTTC	CASSSRTGGGNEQYF
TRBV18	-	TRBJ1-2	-	TGTGCCAGCTCACCAGCTAAAGAGGTTCCTAACTATGGCTACACCTTC	CASSPAKEVPNYGYTF
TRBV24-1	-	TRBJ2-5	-	TGTGCCACCAGTGACCAAACCCCCGAGGAGGGGAACCAAGAGACCCAGTACTTC	CATSDQTPEEGNQETQYF
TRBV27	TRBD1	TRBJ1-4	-	TGTGCCAGCAGCAGGACAGGGGGGTTAAATGAAAAACTGTTTTTT	CASSRTGGLNEKLFF
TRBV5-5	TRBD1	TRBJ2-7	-	TGTGCCAGCAGCTTGCAGGGGGCGTCCTACGAGCAGTACTTC	CASSLQGASYEQYF
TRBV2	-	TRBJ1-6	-	TGTGCCAGCAGTGAAGACAGGTCACCCCTCCACTTT	CASSEDRSPLHF
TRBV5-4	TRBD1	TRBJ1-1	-	TGTGCCAGCAGCCCACCCCGACAGGGTCTGAACACTGAAGCTTTCTTT	CASSPPRQGLNTEAFF
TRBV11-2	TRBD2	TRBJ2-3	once	TGTGCCAGCAGCATGGGTAGCGGGGGGTACGGTGTAGATACGCAGTATTTT	CASSMGSGGYGVDTQYF
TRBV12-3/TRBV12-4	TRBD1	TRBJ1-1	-	TGTGCCAGCACTTTTACAGGGGGCACTGAAGCTTTCTTT	CASTFTGGTEAFF
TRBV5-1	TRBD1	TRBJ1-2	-	TGCGCCAGCGGATGGACAGGGGACCACTATGGCTACACCTTC	CASGWTGDHYGYTF
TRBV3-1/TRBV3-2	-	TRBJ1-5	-	TGTGCCAGCAGCCAGAGGGATCAGCCCCAGCATTTT	CASSQRDQPQHF
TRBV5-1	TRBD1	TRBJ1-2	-	TGCGCCAGCAGCTTGGGACAGGGGCACTATGGCTACACCTTC	CASSLGQGHYGYTF
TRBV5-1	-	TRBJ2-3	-	TGCGCCAGCAGGACATATTGGGGGGAAGATACGCAGTATTTT	CASRTYWGEDTQYF
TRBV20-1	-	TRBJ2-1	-	TGCAGTGCTAGTCACAAAACCGGGAGCAATGAGCAGTTCTTC	CSASHKTGSNEQFF
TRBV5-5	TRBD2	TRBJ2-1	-	TGTGCCAGCAGCTTGGGCGGGAGCTCCTACAATGAGCAGTTCTTC	CASSLGGSSYNEQFF
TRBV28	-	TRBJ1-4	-	TGTGCCAGCAGTTTCTGGGCTTCAACTAATGAAAAACTGTTTTTT	CASSFWASTNEKLFF
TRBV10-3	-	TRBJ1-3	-	TGTGCCATCAGTGAGAGGGGAAGCTCTGGAAACACCATATATTTT	CAISERGSSGNTIYF